This T cell receptor (beta chain) came from a study of blood T cell repertoires in COVID-19. After removal of 4 bases from V and 5 bases from J, the junction contained 8 bases not matched to a gene. The CDR3 is made up of 15 amino acids. CDR1 MDHEN and CDR2 SYDVKM come from the germline V gene. Across 20 to 25 US areas, participants ranged in age from about 18 to 89 years. How the authors handled the data: Estimated nucleated cell counts came from reference gene primer amplification. Only in-frame clones appear in the TCRdb table, and some are missing; sequencing was by immunoSEQ multiplex PCR. Clone size and V and J calls were adopted from that table, with D and trimming inferred from the DNA. Counted here are around 250,000 clones, around 87% occurring once; the ten biggest clones make up 1.6%.

This clonotype was obtained from a woman aged 45-65 years who had recovered from COVID-19. V gene TRBV28 combines with J gene TRBJ2-7; 10 nucleotides align to TRBD2. Sequencing was done on a sample of PBMCs or T cells enriched from blood (not recorded which). The CDR3 here is CASSSPGLAFDEQYF. The CDR3 nucleotides read TGTGCCAGCAGTTCCCCGGGACTAGCGTTTGACGAGCAGTACTTC. The full variable domain, completed using reference TRBV28 and TRBJ2-7, is DVKVTQSSRYLVKRTGEKVFLECVQDMDHENMFWYRQDPGLGLRLIYFSYDVKMKEKGDIPEGYSVSREKKERFSLILESASTNQTSMYLCASSSPGLAFDEQYFGPGTRLTVT.